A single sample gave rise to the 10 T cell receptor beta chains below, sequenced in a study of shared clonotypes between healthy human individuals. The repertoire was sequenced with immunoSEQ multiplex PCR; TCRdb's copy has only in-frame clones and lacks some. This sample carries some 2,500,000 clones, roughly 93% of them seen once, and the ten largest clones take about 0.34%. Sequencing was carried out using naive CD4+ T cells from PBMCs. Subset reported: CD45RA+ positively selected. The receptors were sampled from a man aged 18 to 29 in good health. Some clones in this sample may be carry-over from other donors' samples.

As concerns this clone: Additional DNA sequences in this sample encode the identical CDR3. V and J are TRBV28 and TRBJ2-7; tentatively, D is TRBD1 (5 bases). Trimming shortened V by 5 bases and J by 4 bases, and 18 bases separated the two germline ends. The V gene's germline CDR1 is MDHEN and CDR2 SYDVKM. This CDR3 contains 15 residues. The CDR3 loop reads CASSPPGTGAYEQYF. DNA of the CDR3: TGTGCCAGCAGTCCCCCCGGTACAGGTGCTTACGAGCAGTACTTC.

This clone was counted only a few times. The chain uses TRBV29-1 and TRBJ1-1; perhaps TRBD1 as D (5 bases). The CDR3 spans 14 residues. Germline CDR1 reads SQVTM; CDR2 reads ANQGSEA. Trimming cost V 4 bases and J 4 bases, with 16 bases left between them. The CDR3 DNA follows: TGCAGCGTTGCTCCAGGGTCCTTGGGCACTGAAGCTTTCTTT. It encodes CSVAPGSLGTEAFF.

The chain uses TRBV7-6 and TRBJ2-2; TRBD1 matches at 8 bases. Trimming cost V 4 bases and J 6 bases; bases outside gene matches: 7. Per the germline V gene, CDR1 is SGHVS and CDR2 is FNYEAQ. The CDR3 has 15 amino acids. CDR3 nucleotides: TGTGCCAGCAGCTCTTGGACAGGGAAAGCCGGGGAGCTGTTTTTT. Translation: CASSSWTGKAGELFF.

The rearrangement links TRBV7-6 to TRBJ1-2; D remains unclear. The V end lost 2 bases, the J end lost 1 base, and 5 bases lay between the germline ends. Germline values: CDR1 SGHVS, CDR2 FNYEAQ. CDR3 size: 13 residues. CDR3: CASSLQDNYGYTF. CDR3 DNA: TGTGCCAGCAGCTTACAGGATAACTATGGCTACACCTTC.

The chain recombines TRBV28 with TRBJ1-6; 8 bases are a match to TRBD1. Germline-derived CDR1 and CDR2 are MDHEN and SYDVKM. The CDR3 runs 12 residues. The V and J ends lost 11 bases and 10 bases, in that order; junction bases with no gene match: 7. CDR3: CAGQGGISPLHF. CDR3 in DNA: TGTGCCGGACAGGGAGGAATCTCACCCCTCCACTTT.

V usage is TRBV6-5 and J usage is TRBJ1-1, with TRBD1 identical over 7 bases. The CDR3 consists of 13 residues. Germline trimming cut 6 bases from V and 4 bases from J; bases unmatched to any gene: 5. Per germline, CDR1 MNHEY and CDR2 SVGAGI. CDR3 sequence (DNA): TGTGCCAGCAGCGATAGGGGGCCCACTGAAGCTTTCTTT. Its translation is CASSDRGPTEAFF.

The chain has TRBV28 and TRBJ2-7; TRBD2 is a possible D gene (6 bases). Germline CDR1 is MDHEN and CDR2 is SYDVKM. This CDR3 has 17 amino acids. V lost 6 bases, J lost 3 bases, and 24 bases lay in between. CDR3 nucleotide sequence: TGTGCCAGCAGGGTGGGGCCGGGAAAGGAGGGCTACTACGAGCAGTACTTC. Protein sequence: CASRVGPGKEGYYEQYF.

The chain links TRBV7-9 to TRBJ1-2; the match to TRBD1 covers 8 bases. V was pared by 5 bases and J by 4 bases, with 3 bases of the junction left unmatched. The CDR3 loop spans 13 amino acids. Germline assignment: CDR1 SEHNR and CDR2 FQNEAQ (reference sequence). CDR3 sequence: CASSTTGGYGYTF. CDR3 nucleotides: TGTGCCAGCAGCACAACAGGGGGCTATGGCTACACCTTC.

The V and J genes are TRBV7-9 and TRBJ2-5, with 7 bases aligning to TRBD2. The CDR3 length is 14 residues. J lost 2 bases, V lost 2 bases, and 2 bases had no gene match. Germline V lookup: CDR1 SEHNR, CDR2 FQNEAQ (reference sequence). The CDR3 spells CASSLTSVQETQYF. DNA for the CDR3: TGTGCCAGCAGCTTAACTAGCGTTCAAGAGACCCAGTACTTC.

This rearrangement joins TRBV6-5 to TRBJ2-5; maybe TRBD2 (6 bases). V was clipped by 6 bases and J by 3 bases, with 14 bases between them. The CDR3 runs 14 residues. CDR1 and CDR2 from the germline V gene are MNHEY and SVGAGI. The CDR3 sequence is CASRYLGGEETQYF. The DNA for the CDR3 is TGTGCCAGCAGATATTTGGGAGGTGAAGAGACCCAGTACTTC.